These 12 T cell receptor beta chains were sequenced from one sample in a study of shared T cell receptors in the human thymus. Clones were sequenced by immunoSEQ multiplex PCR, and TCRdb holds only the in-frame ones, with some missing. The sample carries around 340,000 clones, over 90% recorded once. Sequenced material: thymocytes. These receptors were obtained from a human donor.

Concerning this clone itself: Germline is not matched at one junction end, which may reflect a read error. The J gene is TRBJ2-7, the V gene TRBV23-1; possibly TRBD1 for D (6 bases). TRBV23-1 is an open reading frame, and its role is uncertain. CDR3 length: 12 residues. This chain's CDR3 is CASSLAGDEQYF. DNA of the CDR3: TGTGCCAGCAGCTTAGCAGGGGACGAGCAGTACTTC.

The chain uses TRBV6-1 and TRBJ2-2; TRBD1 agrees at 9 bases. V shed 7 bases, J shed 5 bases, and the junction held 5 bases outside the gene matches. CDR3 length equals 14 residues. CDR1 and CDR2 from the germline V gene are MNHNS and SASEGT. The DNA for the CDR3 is TGTGCCAGCATACGGACAGGGGAAACCGGGGAGCTGTTTTTT. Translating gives CASIRTGETGELFF.

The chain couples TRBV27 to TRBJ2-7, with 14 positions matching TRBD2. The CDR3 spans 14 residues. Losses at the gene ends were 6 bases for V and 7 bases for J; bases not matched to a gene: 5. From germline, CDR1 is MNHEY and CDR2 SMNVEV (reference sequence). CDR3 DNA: TGTGCCAGCAGGGGGACTAGCGGGAGAGGAGAGCAGTACTTC. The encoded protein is CASRGTSGRGEQYF.

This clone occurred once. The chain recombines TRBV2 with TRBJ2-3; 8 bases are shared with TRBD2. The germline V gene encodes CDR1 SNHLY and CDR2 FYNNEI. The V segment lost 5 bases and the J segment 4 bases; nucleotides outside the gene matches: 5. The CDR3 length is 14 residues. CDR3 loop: CASSIAGWSDTQYF. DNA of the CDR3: TGTGCCAGCAGTATAGCGGGATGGTCAGATACGCAGTATTTT.

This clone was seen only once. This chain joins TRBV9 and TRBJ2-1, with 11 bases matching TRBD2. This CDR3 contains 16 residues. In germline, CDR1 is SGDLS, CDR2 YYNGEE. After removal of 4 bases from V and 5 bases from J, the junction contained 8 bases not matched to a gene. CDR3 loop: CASSTIPGLADNEQFF. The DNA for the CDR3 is TGTGCCAGCAGCACGATTCCGGGACTAGCGGACAATGAGCAGTTCTTC.

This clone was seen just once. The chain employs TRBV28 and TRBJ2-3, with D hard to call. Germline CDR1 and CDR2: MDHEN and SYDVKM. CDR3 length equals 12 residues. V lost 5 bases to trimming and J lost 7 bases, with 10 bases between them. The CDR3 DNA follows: TGTGCCAGCAGTCCCCCCTCATATACGCAGTATTTT. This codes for CASSPPSYTQYF. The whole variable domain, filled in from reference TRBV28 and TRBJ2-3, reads DVKVTQSSRYLVKRTGEKVFLECVQDMDHENMFWYRQDPGLGLRLIYFSYDVKMKEKGDIPEGYSVSREKKERFSLILESASTNQTSMYLCASSPPSYTQYFGPGTRLTVL.

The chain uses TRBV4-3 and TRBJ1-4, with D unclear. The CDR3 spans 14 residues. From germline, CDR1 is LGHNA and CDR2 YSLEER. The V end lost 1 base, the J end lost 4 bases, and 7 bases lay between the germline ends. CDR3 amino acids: CASSQVQVNEKLFF. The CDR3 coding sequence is TGCGCCAGCAGCCAAGTGCAGGTTAATGAAAAACTGTTTTTT.

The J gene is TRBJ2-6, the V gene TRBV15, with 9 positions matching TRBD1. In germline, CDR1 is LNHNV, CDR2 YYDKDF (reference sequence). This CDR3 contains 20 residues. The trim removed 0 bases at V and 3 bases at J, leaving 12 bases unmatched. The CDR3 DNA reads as TGTGCCACCAGCAGAGATTCCCCGGACAGGGGTCTCGTTGGGGCCAACGTCCTGACTTTC. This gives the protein CATSRDSPDRGLVGANVLTF.

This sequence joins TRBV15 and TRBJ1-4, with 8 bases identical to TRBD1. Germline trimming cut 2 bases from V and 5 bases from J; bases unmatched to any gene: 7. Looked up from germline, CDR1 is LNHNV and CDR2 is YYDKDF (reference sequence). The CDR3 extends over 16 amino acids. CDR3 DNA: TGTGCCACCAGCAGACAAAACAGGGGGATAAATGAAAAACTGTTTTTT. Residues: CATSRQNRGINEKLFF.

The CDR3 spells CASSLVGRFTDTQYF. DNA for the CDR3: TGCGCCAGCAGCTTGGTTGGGAGGTTCACAGATACGCAGTATTTT. The V and J genes are TRBV5-1 and TRBJ2-3; tentative D call: TRBD2 (6 bases). CDR3 length: 15 amino acids. The V and J ends lost 0 bases and 2 bases respectively, with 10 bases between them. In germline, CDR1 is SGHRS, CDR2 YFSETQ. The full variable domain, with the rest looked up from reference TRBV5-1 and TRBJ2-3, is KAGVTQTPRYLIKTRGQQVTLSCSPISGHRSVSWYQQTPGQGLQFLFEYFSETQRNKGNFPGRFSGRQFSNSRSEMNVSTLELGDSALYLCASSLVGRFTDTQYFGPGTRLTVL.

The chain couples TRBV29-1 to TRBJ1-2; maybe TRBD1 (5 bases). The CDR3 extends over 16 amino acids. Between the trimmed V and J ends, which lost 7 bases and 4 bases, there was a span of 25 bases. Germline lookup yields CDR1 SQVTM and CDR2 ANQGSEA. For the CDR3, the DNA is TGCAGCGACTGTCCCGGGCCCCAGGGTAGCAGCTATGGCTACACCTTC. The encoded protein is CSDCPGPQGSSYGYTF.

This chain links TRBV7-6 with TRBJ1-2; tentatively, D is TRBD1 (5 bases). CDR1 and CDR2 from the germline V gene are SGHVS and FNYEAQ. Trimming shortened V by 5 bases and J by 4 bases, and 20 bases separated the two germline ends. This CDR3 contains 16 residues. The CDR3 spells CASSPRAGAPLYGYTF. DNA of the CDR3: TGTGCCAGCAGCCCAAGGGCCGGGGCTCCACTCTATGGCTACACCTTC. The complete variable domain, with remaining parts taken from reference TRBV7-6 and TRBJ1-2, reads GAGVSQSPRYKVTKRGQDVALRCDPISGHVSLYWYRQALGQGPEFLTYFNYEAQQDKSGLPNDRFSAERPEGSISTLTIQRTEQRDSAMYRCASSPRAGAPLYGYTFGSGTRLTVV.